The 31 T cell receptor beta chains below were found in one sample sequenced in a study of blood T cell repertoires in COVID-19. Data came from immunoSEQ multiplex PCR; TCRdb stores just in-frame clones and leaves some out. The repertoire holds more than 200,000 clones, with about nine tenths as singletons. The material sequenced was peripheral blood. The receptors were sampled from an older woman with acute or convalescent COVID-19.

This chain links TRBV30 with TRBJ1-2; D not resolved. The V gene's germline CDR1 is GTSNPN and CDR2 SVGIG (reference sequence). The CDR3 has 13 amino acids. V lost 0 bases and J 1 base, leaving 6 bases between the germline ends. CDR3 sequence (DNA): TGTGCCTGGAGTGTATCCAATAACTATGGCTACACCTTC. Protein sequence: CAWSVSNNYGYTF.

J is TRBJ1-2 and V is TRBV30, with 9 bases that match TRBD1. V gave up 1 base and J gave up 6 bases; unmatched junction bases: 9. This CDR3 has 15 amino acids. Germline CDR1 is GTSNPN and CDR2 is SVGIG (reference sequence). In nucleotides, the CDR3 is TGTGCCTGGAGTGGAGGGAGACAGGGGGTGAATGGCTACACCTTC. Protein sequence: CAWSGGRQGVNGYTF.

This clone has only one observation. The chain is built from TRBV7-9 and TRBJ2-3; a possible D gene is TRBD1 (7 bases). The V end was cut by 6 bases, the J end by 0 bases, with 16 bases between. CDR3 length: 16 residues. Germline CDR1 and CDR2: SEHNR and FQNEAQ (reference sequence). The CDR3 spells CASRTPTGTSTDTQYF. Written as DNA, the CDR3 is TGTGCCAGCAGGACCCCGACAGGGACTAGCACAGATACGCAGTATTTT.

The rearrangement uses TRBV9 and TRBJ2-7; TRBD1 is a possible D gene (6 bases). The length of the CDR3 is 16 residues. V was cut by 4 bases and J by 1 base, with 18 bases left in between. Germline V gives CDR1 SGDLS, CDR2 YYNGEE. The CDR3 loop reads CASSPKAGTPSYEQYF. The CDR3 DNA follows: TGTGCCAGCAGCCCAAAGGCCGGGACACCTTCCTACGAGCAGTACTTC.

The V and J genes are TRBV19 and TRBJ2-1; weak D call: TRBD2 (5 bases). Per the germline V gene, CDR1 is LNHDA and CDR2 is SQIVND (reference sequence). V lost 5 bases, J lost 4 bases, and 9 bases lay in between. The CDR3 totals 13 residues. The CDR3 bases are TGTGCCAGTAGTTCCCGGGGATACAATGAGCAGTTCTTC. This codes for CASSSRGYNEQFF.

The rearrangement links TRBV19 to TRBJ2-1; 11 bases match TRBD2. Per the germline V gene, CDR1 is LNHDA and CDR2 is SQIVND (reference sequence). The V segment lost 3 bases and the J segment 5 bases; nucleotides outside the gene matches: 6. The CDR3 is 16 amino acids. CDR3 coding DNA: TGTGCCAGTAGTATGTCTCTAGCGGGGGGCAACAATGAGCAGTTCTTC. The encoded protein is CASSMSLAGGNNEQFF.

This sequence joins TRBV6-5 and TRBJ2-3, with TRBD1 identical over 11 bases. Germline CDR1 reads MNHEY; CDR2 reads SVGAGI. Trimming removed 6 bases from V and 6 bases from J; junction bases left unmatched: 5. This CDR3 comprises 14 residues. The CDR3 sequence: CASRRDRGTDTQYF. As DNA, the CDR3 is TGTGCCAGCAGACGGGACAGGGGGACGGATACGCAGTATTTT.

The V call is TRBV11-3, the J call TRBJ2-3; D uncertain. Germline-derived CDR1 and CDR2 are SGHNT and YENEEA. V was shortened by 3 bases and J by 2 bases, with 6 bases between the two germline ends. The CDR3 contains 13 residues. The DNA for the CDR3 is TGTGCCAGCAGCTTTGCGCACACAGATACGCAGTATTTT. This encodes CASSFAHTDTQYF.

This chain's CDR3 is CARSLGLAGGLHHNEQFF. CDR3 nucleotide sequence: TGTGCCAGAAGCTTAGGTCTAGCGGGGGGGCTACACCACAATGAGCAGTTCTTC. The chain is built from TRBV7-5 and TRBJ2-1; no DNA check was done on the table's D call, TRBD2. TRBV7-5 is assigned pseudogene status. This CDR3 is 18 amino acids long.

This chain joins TRBV10-2 and TRBJ2-5, with 8 positions matching TRBD1. V gave up 8 bases and J gave up 4 bases; unmatched junction bases: 3. CDR1 and CDR2 (germline): WSHSY, SAAADI. This CDR3 has 12 amino acids. The CDR3, as DNA: TGCGCCAGCGGACAGGGCCGAGAGACCCAGTACTTC. It encodes CASGQGRETQYF.

This sequence joins TRBV9 and TRBJ2-3; D perhaps matches TRBD1 (6 bases). This CDR3 has 14 residues. Trimming pared 4 bases from V and 4 bases from J, leaving 13 bases between. Germline values: CDR1 SGDLS, CDR2 YYNGEE. The CDR3 region has the DNA TGTGCCAGCAGCCCAAAGACAGGCGCAGATACGCAGTATTTT. Its protein product is CASSPKTGADTQYF.

The V and J genes are TRBV2 and TRBJ1-2; 9 bases are a match to TRBD1. Germline values: CDR1 SNHLY, CDR2 FYNNEI. V shed 10 bases and J 1 base; nucleotides not matched to a gene: 7. The CDR3 extends over 14 amino acids. CDR3: CANGRQGVNYGYTF. DNA of the CDR3: TGTGCCAACGGCAGACAGGGGGTTAACTATGGCTACACCTTC.

The chain employs TRBV28 and TRBJ1-5, with 9 bases aligning to TRBD1. Germline-derived CDR1 and CDR2 are MDHEN and SYDVKM. V lost 8 bases and J lost 4; bases outside the gene matches: 12. CDR3 length: 16 residues. The CDR3 coding sequence is TGTGCCAGCTTCCCTCCCCAGGGACAGGGTAATCAGCCCCAGCATTTT. It is translated as CASFPPQGQGNQPQHF.

The J gene is TRBJ1-5, the V gene TRBV6-5; 9 positions match TRBD1. The trim removed 5 bases at V and 7 bases at J, leaving 3 bases unmatched. Germline V gives CDR1 MNHEY, CDR2 SVGAGI. CDR3 length equals 13 residues. CDR3 sequence (DNA): TGTGCCAGCAGTCCGGACAGGGGACAGCCCCAGCATTTT. Residues: CASSPDRGQPQHF.

The V and J genes are TRBV30 and TRBJ1-1; 9 bases map to TRBD1. CDR3 size: 15 residues. Trimming at V came to 0 bases and at J to 1 base, leaving 3 bases not matched to a gene. CDR1 and CDR2 (germline): GTSNPN, SVGIG (reference sequence). The chain's CDR3 is CAWSVPGQGNTEAFF. The CDR3 nucleotides read TGTGCCTGGAGTGTCCCGGGACAGGGGAACACTGAAGCTTTCTTT.

This chain connects TRBV30 to TRBJ2-1; D is unresolved. The CDR3 extends over 15 amino acids. Germline V CDR1 and CDR2: GTSNPN, SVGIG (reference sequence). Trimming cost V 2 bases and J 0 bases, with 11 bases left between them. The CDR3 DNA reads as TGTGCCTGGAGTCATGAGCCCCACTCCTACAATGAGCAGTTCTTC. This codes for CAWSHEPHSYNEQFF.

This clone was counted between two and nine times. The chain uses TRBV12-3 or TRBV12-4 and TRBJ2-4; D is undetermined. Trimming pared 6 bases from V and 9 bases from J, leaving 12 bases between. The CDR3 loop spans 12 amino acids. Here the CDR3 DNA reads TGTGCCAGCAGCTACTTCCAAGCCATTCAGTACTTC. Residues: CASSYFQAIQYF.

This clone was picked up one time. The chain has TRBV10-2 and TRBJ2-3; 7 positions match TRBD1. This CDR3 has 14 residues. J was trimmed by 1 base and V by 5 bases; bases with no gene match: 3. Germline CDR1 reads WSHSY; CDR2 reads SAAADI. This CDR3 reads CASSWTGGTDTQYF. The CDR3 nucleotides are TGCGCCAGCAGTTGGACAGGAGGCACAGATACGCAGTATTTT.

This sequence joins TRBV10-2 and TRBJ1-2; 9 bases fit TRBD1. Germline CDR1 is WSHSY and CDR2 is SAAADI. The junction had 9 bases not matched to a gene; V was cut back by 8 bases and J by 8 bases. CDR3 size: 13 residues. CDR3 nucleotides: TGCGCCAGCGCTACAGGGGGCCGATCGGGCTACACCTTC. Its translation: CASATGGRSGYTF.

V usage is TRBV9 and J usage is TRBJ1-3; D is uncertain. CDR3 length: 13 amino acids. Trimming removed 4 bases from V and 8 bases from J, with 13 bases in between. Looked up from germline, CDR1 is SGDLS and CDR2 is YYNGEE. The CDR3 bases are TGTGCCAGCAGCCAAACGAGGCGGGACACCATATATTTT. Its protein is CASSQTRRDTIYF. Using reference TRBV9 and TRBJ1-3 for the parts outside the CDR3, the full variable domain is DSGVTQTPKHLITATGQRVTLRCSPRSGDLSVYWYQQSLDQGLQFLIQYYNGEERAKGNILERFSAQQFPDLHSELNLSSLELGDSALYFCASSQTRRDTIYFGEGSWLTVV.

This chain uses TRBV28 with TRBJ1-4, with D possibly TRBD1 on 5 matching bases. The V gene lost 4 bases and the J gene lost 8 bases, with 14 bases spanning the gap. CDR1 MDHEN and CDR2 SYDVKM come from the germline V gene. The CDR3 totals 14 residues. Here the CDR3 reads CASSSQGGVEKLFF. The CDR3 nucleotides are TGTGCCAGCAGTTCGCAGGGTGGGGTCGAAAAACTGTTTTTT.

In its sample, this clone was seen once. This chain links TRBV6-6 with TRBJ1-1; the match to TRBD1 covers 9 bases. The germline V gene encodes CDR1 MNHNY and CDR2 SVGAGI (reference sequence). CDR3 length: 13 residues. The J segment lost 3 bases and the V segment lost 8 bases, leaving 4 bases of the junction unmatched. Here the CDR3 reads CASGWTGDTEAFF. The CDR3 DNA follows: TGTGCCAGCGGATGGACAGGGGACACTGAAGCTTTCTTT.

The rearrangement joins TRBV6-4 to TRBJ2-3; D uncertain. Germline CDR1 is MRHNA and CDR2 is SNTAGT. The CDR3 has 14 residues. V lost 3 bases, J lost 0 bases, and 7 bases lay in between. For the CDR3, the DNA is TGTGCCAGCAGTGAACTTTGGAGCACAGATACGCAGTATTTT. Translating it yields CASSELWSTDTQYF.

The gene calls are TRBV5-6 and TRBJ2-2, with no clear D. This CDR3 spans 14 amino acids. V lost 3 bases to trimming and J lost 3 bases, with 9 bases between them. CDR1 SGHDT and CDR2 YYEEEE come from the germline V gene. CDR3 nucleotide sequence: TGTGCCAGCAGCTCACCTAGACACACCGGGGAGCTGTTTTTT. Translation gives CASSSPRHTGELFF.

The V and J genes are TRBV5-8 and TRBJ1-5, with TRBD1 matching 8 bases. There are 14 residues in the CDR3. CDR1 is SGHTS, CDR2 YDEGEE, per germline. With V trimmed by 3 bases and J by 7 bases, 6 bases remained unmatched. CDR3 sequence: CASSSGQGNQPQHF. In DNA form, the CDR3 reads TGTGCCAGCAGCTCCGGACAGGGAAACCAGCCCCAGCATTTT.

The rearrangement joins TRBV7-8 to TRBJ2-5; 12 bases agree with TRBD2. The CDR3 contains 16 residues. The germline CDR1 and CDR2 sequences are SGHVS and FQNEAQ. J was trimmed by 5 bases and V by 2 bases; bases with no gene match: 6. The CDR3 sequence: CASSLRLAGAKETQYF. In DNA form, the CDR3 reads TGTGCCAGCAGCTTACGACTAGCGGGGGCCAAGGAGACCCAGTACTTC. Full variable domain (missing parts from reference TRBV7-8 and TRBJ2-5): GAGVSQSPRYKVAKRGQDVALRCDPISGHVSLFWYQQALGQGPEFLTYFQNEAQLDKSGLPSDRFFAERPEGSVSTLKIQRTQQEDSAVYLCASSLRLAGAKETQYFGPGTRLLVL.

The count of this clone is one. The V call is TRBV4-2, the J call TRBJ2-7, with 13 bases identical to TRBD2. Germline-derived CDR1 and CDR2 are LGHNA and YNFKEQ. The CDR3 extends over 18 amino acids. V trimming: 0 bases; J trimming: 5 bases; junction bases outside the gene matches: 10. The CDR3, as DNA: TGTGCCAGCAGCCAAGAAACCTCACTAGCGGGGGGGCTTCACGAGCAGTACTTC. Its translation is CASSQETSLAGGLHEQYF.

This clone was seen a few times. For the CDR3, the DNA is TGTGCCAGCAGCTTCCCGGGGGGGGCTTACGAGCAGTACTTC. It specifies CASSFPGGAYEQYF. The chain carries TRBV11-2 and TRBJ2-7, with 8 bases matching TRBD2. Germline V gene data show CDR1 as SGHAT and CDR2 as FQNNGV. Trimming removed 3 bases from V and 4 bases from J; junction bases left unmatched: 5. This CDR3 region has 14 residues.

V is TRBV6-4 and J is TRBJ2-3, with TRBD2 identical over 7 bases. The CDR3 is 15 amino acids. Germline CDR1 reads MRHNA; CDR2 reads SNTAGT. With 3 bases clipped from V and 2 bases from J, the junction kept 5 bases outside the gene matches. CDR3 protein: CASSEGLQHTDTQYF. The CDR3 DNA reads TGTGCCAGCAGTGAGGGACTACAACACACAGATACGCAGTATTTT.

The rearrangement links TRBV2 to TRBJ2-2, with 8 bases identical to TRBD1. The CDR3 totals 13 residues. Trimming at V came to 9 bases and at J to 5 bases, leaving 5 bases not matched to a gene. Germline V gene lookup returns CDR1 SNHLY and CDR2 FYNNEI. This CDR3 is CASRTGSTGELFF. CDR3 coding DNA: TGTGCCAGTCGGACAGGGTCAACCGGGGAGCTGTTTTTT.

The chain joins TRBV5-1 to TRBJ2-1, with 7 bases fitting TRBD2. J was trimmed by 4 bases and V by 4 bases; bases with no gene match: 8. CDR1 SGHRS and CDR2 YFSETQ come from the germline V gene. The CDR3 loop spans 15 amino acids. Here the CDR3 DNA reads TGCGCCAGCAGCGAGGGAGCGGGAAATTACAATGAGCAGTTCTTC. It specifies CASSEGAGNYNEQFF.